This is a list of T cell receptor beta chains from one sample in a study of blood T cells in healthy people across ages. From the 5' RACE reads, TCRdb called clonotypes with MiXCR, one entry per CDR3 protein. The sample has fewer than 1 million distinct CDR3 sequences; roughly 44% are singletons. The sequencing sample was made of blood. These TCRs come from a man between 60 and 75 years old in good health. Each CDR3 is given with its conserved first and last residue. D genes are given only for firm matches. Clone size is not always given. Where it is, it says once, few, many or a class for expanded clones.

D gene,V gene,J gene,clone size,CDR3 protein,CDR3 DNA
TRBD1,TRBV12-3/TRBV12-4,TRBJ1-1,-,CASSETGGMNTEAFF,TGTGCCAGCAGTGAAACAGGGGGCATGAACACTGAAGCTTTCTTT
-,TRBV4-3,TRBJ1-1,-,CASSPGPVDEAFF,TGCGCCAGCAGCCCGGGACCGGTCGATGAAGCTTTCTTT
-,TRBV12-3/TRBV12-4,TRBJ2-7,few,CASSPALTYEQYF,TGTGCCAGCAGTCCTGCATTAACCTACGAGCAGTACTTC
-,TRBV18,TRBJ1-6,-,CASSPPGQNYNSPLHF,TGTGCCAGCTCACCACCGGGTCAGAATTATAATTCACCCCTCCACTTT
TRBD1,TRBV7-6,TRBJ2-7,-,CASSPDRANFREQYF,TGTGCCAGCAGCCCGGACAGGGCCAATTTCCGCGAGCAGTACTTC
TRBD1,TRBV5-1,TRBJ1-3,once,CASSPGDSTTGNTIYF,TGCGCCAGCAGCCCGGGGGACAGTACGACTGGAAACACCATATATTTT
TRBD1,TRBV20-1,TRBJ1-1,few,CRGQGALNTEAFF,TGCAGGGGACAGGGGGCTTTGAACACTGAAGCTTTCTTT
TRBD1,TRBV5-8,TRBJ2-7,many,CASSPYLGQGNEQYF,TGTGCCAGCAGCCCATATTTGGGACAGGGTAACGAGCAGTACTTC
-,TRBV6-1,TRBJ1-2,-,CASRGTANYGYTF,TGTGCCAGCAGGGGGACGGCTAACTATGGCTACACCTTC
TRBD1,TRBV20-1,TRBJ1-5,-,CSARRPDRDVNQPQHF,TGCAGTGCTAGACGACCGGACAGGGATGTGAATCAGCCCCAGCATTTT
-,TRBV12-3/TRBV12-4,TRBJ2-7,-,CASQSGGIYEQYF,TGTGCCAGTCAGTCCGGGGGTATCTACGAGCAGTACTTC
-,TRBV5-6,TRBJ2-7,-,CASTDRPAYEQYF,TGTGCCAGCACCGACAGACCGGCCTACGAGCAGTACTTC
TRBD1,TRBV28,TRBJ2-6,-,CASTRTGFSGANVLTF,TGTGCCAGCACTCGGACAGGGTTCTCTGGGGCCAACGTCCTGACTTTC
TRBD1,TRBV20-1,TRBJ2-5,-,CSAHGQGQETQYF,TGCAGTGCTCACGGACAGGGGCAAGAGACCCAGTACTTC
TRBD1,TRBV7-9,TRBJ1-1,-,CASSFRQGAFEAFF,TGTGCCAGCAGCTTCCGACAGGGAGCCTTTGAAGCTTTCTTT
TRBD1,TRBV7-6,TRBJ2-1,-,CASSWDSNNEQFF,TGTGCCAGCAGTTGGGACAGTAACAATGAGCAGTTCTTC
-,TRBV6-2/TRBV6-3,TRBJ2-6,-,CATAVGGSGANVLTF,TGTGCCACTGCAGTGGGGGGCTCTGGGGCCAACGTCCTGACTTTC
-,TRBV12-3/TRBV12-4,TRBJ2-6,few,CASSRTEIANVLTF,TGTGCCAGCAGTAGGACTGAGATCGCCAACGTCCTGACTTTC
-,TRBV5-1,TRBJ2-7,-,CASSFQVSSYNEQYF,TGCGCCAGCAGCTTCCAGGTGAGCTCCTACAATGAGCAGTACTTC
-,TRBV2,TRBJ2-5,few,CASSERGSQETQYF,TGTGCCAGCAGTGAGCGGGGCTCCCAAGAGACCCAGTACTTC
-,TRBV12-3/TRBV12-4,TRBJ2-1,-,CASRPLTGAGYNEQFF,TGTGCCAGCAGGCCTCTAACGGGGGCGGGTTACAATGAGCAGTTCTTC
TRBD2,TRBV18,TRBJ2-5,-,CASSPNSGGEETQYF,TGTGCCAGCTCACCAAATAGCGGGGGGGAAGAGACCCAGTACTTC
-,TRBV6-1,TRBJ1-5,few,CASSDQHSNQPQHF,TGTGCCAGCAGTGACCAACATAGCAATCAGCCCCAGCATTTT
-,TRBV27,TRBJ1-2,-,CASSSGDGLYGYTF,TGTGCCAGCAGTTCCGGGGACGGGCTCTATGGCTACACCTTC
-,TRBV7-2,TRBJ2-3,few,CASSLARLADTQYF,TGTGCCAGCAGCTTAGCCCGACTAGCAGATACGCAGTATTTT
-,TRBV7-2,TRBJ1-6,-,CASSPELRSPLHF,TGTGCCAGCAGCCCAGAGTTGCGGTCACCCCTCCACTTT
-,TRBV13,TRBJ2-3,-,CASSISPDTQYF,TGTGCCAGCAGCATCAGCCCAGATACGCAGTATTTT
TRBD1,TRBV12-3/TRBV12-4,TRBJ2-3,few,CASSRGGVTDTQYF,TGTGCCAGCAGCCGAGGGGGCGTGACAGATACGCAGTATTTT
TRBD1,TRBV10-3,TRBJ1-2,-,CAISEGQGTYGYTF,TGTGCCATCAGTGAGGGACAGGGGACCTATGGCTACACCTTC
-,TRBV2,TRBJ2-5,-,CASRVDLETQYF,TGTGCCAGCAGGGTGGACCTTGAGACCCAGTACTTC
-,TRBV25-1,TRBJ1-1,few,CASSEYSGGLETEAFF,TGTGCCAGCAGTGAATATTCTGGGGGGCTAGAGACTGAAGCTTTCTTT
TRBD1,TRBV4-3,TRBJ1-2,once,CASSQDSGGCYGYTF,TGCGCCAGCAGCCAAGATTCAGGGGGCTGTTATGGCTACACCTTC
TRBD2,TRBV9,TRBJ2-1,-,CASSVLSGGYSYNEQFF,TGTGCCAGCAGCGTCCTTAGCGGGGGCTATTCCTACAATGAGCAGTTCTTC
TRBD1,TRBV6-5,TRBJ1-2,many,CASSYYGLRGTGTPNYGYTF,TGTGCCAGCAGCTACTACGGGCTCCGGGGGACAGGGACCCCTAACTATGGCTACACCTTC
TRBD1,TRBV20-1,TRBJ1-1,-,CSARRQGVEAFF,TGCAGTGCGAGAAGACAGGGGGTTGAAGCTTTCTTT
-,TRBV29-1,TRBJ2-4,few,CSVEAGHIQYF,TGCAGCGTTGAAGCTGGGCACATTCAGTACTTC
-,TRBV4-1,TRBJ2-7,-,CASSHDPSGSYEQYF,TGCGCCAGCAGCCATGACCCCTCCGGCTCCTACGAGCAGTACTTC
TRBD2,TRBV27,TRBJ2-1,few,CASSLFVRGGHYNEQFF,TGTGCCAGCAGTTTATTCGTGCGGGGGGGGCACTACAATGAGCAGTTCTTC
TRBD2,TRBV27,TRBJ2-1,-,CASSNGLASEQFF,TGTGCCAGCAGTAACGGACTAGCGTCTGAGCAGTTCTTC
-,TRBV7-2,TRBJ2-5,-,CASSFQGGDQETQYF,TGTGCCAGCAGCTTTCAGGGGGGTGACCAAGAGACCCAGTACTTC
-,TRBV7-9,TRBJ1-6,-,CASSTGNWNSPLHF,TGTGCCAGCAGTACAGGCAATTGGAATTCACCCCTCCACTTT
TRBD1,TRBV20-1,TRBJ2-3,-,CSAKDRANTQYF,TGCAGTGCTAAGGACAGGGCAAATACGCAGTATTTT
-,TRBV30,TRBJ2-3,-,CAWSGGLGTDTQYF,TGTGCCTGGAGTGGGGGTTTAGGCACAGATACGCAGTATTTT
-,TRBV7-6,TRBJ2-7,-,CASSLSWGRDEQYF,TGTGCCAGCAGCTTAAGTTGGGGGCGTGACGAGCAGTACTTC
-,TRBV5-1,TRBJ2-1,-,CASSWGSGRSNEQFF,TGCGCCAGCAGCTGGGGAAGCGGGCGAAGCAATGAGCAGTTCTTC
TRBD1,TRBV4-1,TRBJ1-2,-,CASSLTPGQSVPNYGYTF,TGCGCCAGCAGCTTAACTCCGGGACAGAGTGTACCTAACTATGGCTACACCTTC
-,TRBV5-1,TRBJ2-1,-,CASSLGQYDEQFF,TGCGCCAGCAGCTTGGGACAGTACGATGAGCAGTTCTTC
-,TRBV12-3/TRBV12-4,TRBJ2-7,once,CASSLIPKGRGATYEQYF,TGTGCCAGCAGCCTAATCCCCAAGGGTCGCGGGGCCACCTACGAGCAGTACTTC
-,TRBV10-1,TRBJ1-2,-,CASSQDSNYGNTF,TGCGCCAGCAGTCAGGACAGCAACTATGGCAACACCTTC
-,TRBV18,TRBJ2-2,few,CASSPSRFTGELFF,TGTGCCAGCTCACCCTCTCGGTTTACCGGGGAGCTGTTTTTT
-,TRBV12-3/TRBV12-4,TRBJ1-2,many,CASSRTVNYGYTF,TGTGCCAGCAGTAGGACAGTTAACTATGGCTACACCTTC
-,TRBV6-6,TRBJ2-1,few,CASRTDTIEYNEQFF,TGTGCCAGCAGGACGGACACAATTGAGTACAATGAGCAGTTCTTC
-,TRBV10-3,TRBJ1-4,-,CAISDDATTNEKLFF,TGTGCCATCAGCGACGACGCCACAACTAATGAAAAACTGTTTTTT
-,TRBV30,TRBJ2-7,-,CAWSVNSAYEQYF,TGTGCCTGGAGTGTAAATTCGGCCTACGAGCAGTACTTC
-,TRBV7-8,TRBJ2-7,-,CASSLVEGIGQYF,TGTGCCAGCAGCTTAGTGGAAGGGATCGGGCAGTACTTC
-,TRBV27,TRBJ2-2,-,CASSRSGLSTGELFF,TGTGCCAGCAGTCGGTCAGGTCTAAGCACCGGGGAGCTGTTTTTT
TRBD2,TRBV4-1,TRBJ2-1,once,CASGDGTSGYNEQFF,TGCGCCAGCGGCGACGGGACTAGCGGTTACAATGAGCAGTTCTTC
-,TRBV5-1,TRBJ2-2,few,CASSLEGRGTGELFF,TGCGCCAGCAGCTTGGAAGGCCGCGGCACCGGGGAGCTGTTTTTT